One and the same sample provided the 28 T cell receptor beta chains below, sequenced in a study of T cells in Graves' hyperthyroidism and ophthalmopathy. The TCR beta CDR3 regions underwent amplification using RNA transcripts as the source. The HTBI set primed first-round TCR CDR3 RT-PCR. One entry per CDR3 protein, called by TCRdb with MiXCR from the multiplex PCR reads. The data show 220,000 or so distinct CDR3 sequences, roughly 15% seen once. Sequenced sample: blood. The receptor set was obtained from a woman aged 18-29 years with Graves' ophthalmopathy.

CDR3 nucleotide sequence: TGTGCCAGCAGGTCCGGGACAGGGGGCGGACAGCCCCAGCATTTT. Amino acids: CASRSGTGGGQPQHF. The chain links TRBV28 to TRBJ1-5; TRBD1 aligns across 12 bases. CDR3 length: 15 amino acids. The V segment lost 6 bases and the J segment 7 bases; nucleotides outside the gene matches: 7. The germline V gene encodes CDR1 MDHEN and CDR2 SYDVKM.

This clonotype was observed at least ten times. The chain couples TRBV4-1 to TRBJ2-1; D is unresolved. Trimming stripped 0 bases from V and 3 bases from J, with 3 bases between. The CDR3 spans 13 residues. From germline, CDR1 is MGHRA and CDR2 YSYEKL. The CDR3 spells CASSQDHYNEQFF. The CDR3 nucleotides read TGCGCCAGCAGCCAAGACCACTACAATGAGCAGTTCTTC.

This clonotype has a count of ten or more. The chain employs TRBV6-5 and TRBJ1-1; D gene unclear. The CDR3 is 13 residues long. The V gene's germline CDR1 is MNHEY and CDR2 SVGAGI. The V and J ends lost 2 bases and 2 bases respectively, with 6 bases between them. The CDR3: CASSYDGNTEAFF. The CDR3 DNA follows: TGTGCCAGCAGTTACGACGGAAACACTGAAGCTTTCTTT.

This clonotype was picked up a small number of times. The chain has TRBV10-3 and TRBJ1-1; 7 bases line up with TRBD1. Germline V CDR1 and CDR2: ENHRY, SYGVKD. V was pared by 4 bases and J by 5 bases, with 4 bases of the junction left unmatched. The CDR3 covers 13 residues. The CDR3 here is CAISVSGGTEAFF. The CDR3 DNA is TGTGCCATCAGTGTCTCAGGGGGGACTGAAGCTTTCTTT.

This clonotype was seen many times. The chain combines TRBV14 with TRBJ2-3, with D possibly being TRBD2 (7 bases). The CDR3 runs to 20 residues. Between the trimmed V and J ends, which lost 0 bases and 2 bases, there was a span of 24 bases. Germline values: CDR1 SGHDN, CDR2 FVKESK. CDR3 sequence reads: CASSQEGGGPRVINTDTQYF. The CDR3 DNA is TGTGCCAGCAGCCAAGAAGGGGGGGGCCCCCGAGTAATAAACACAGATACGCAGTATTTT.

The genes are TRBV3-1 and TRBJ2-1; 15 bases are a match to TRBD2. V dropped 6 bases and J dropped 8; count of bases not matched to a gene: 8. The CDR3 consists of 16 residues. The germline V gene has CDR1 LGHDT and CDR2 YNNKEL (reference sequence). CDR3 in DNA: TGTGCCAGCAGTTACCAAGGGACTAGCGGGAGGTATGAGCAGTTCTTC. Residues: CASSYQGTSGRYEQFF.

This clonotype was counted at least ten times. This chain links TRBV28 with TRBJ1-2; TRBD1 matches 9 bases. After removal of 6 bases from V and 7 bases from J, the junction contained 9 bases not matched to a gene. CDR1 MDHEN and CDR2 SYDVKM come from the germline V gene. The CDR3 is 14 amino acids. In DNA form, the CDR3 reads TGTGCCAGCAGCCCAGACAGGGGGAGGCTTGGCTACACCTTC. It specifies CASSPDRGRLGYTF.

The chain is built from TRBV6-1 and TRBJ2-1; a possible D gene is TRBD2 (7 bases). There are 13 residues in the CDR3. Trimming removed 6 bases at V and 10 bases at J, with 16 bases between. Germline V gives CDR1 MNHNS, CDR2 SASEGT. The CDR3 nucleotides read TGTGCCAGCAGCCTAGGGGGGGGGCACGAGCAGTTCTTC. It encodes CASSLGGGHEQFF.

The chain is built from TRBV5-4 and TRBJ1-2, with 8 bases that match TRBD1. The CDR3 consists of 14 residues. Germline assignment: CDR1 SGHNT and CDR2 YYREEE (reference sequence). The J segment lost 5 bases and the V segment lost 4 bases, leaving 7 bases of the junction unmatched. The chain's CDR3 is CASSPRTGFYGYTF. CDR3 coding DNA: TGTGCCAGCAGCCCACGGACAGGGTTTTATGGCTACACCTTC.

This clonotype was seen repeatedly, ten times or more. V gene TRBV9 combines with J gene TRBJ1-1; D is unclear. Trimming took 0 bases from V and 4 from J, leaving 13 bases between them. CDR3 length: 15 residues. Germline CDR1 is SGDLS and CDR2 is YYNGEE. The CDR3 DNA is TGTGCCAGCAGCGTAGAACCCGACTGGGGCACTGAAGCTTTCTTT. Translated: CASSVEPDWGTEAFF. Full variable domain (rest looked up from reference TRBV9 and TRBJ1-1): DSGVTQTPKHLITATGQRVTLRCSPRSGDLSVYWYQQSLDQGLQFLIQYYNGEERAKGNILERFSAQQFPDLHSELNLSSLELGDSALYFCASSVEPDWGTEAFFGQGTRLTVV.

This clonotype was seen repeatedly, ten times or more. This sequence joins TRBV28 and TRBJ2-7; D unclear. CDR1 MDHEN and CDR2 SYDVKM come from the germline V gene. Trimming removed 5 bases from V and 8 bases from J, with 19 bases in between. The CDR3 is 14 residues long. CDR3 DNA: TGTGCCAGCAGTCTTACCCGGGTGGGCAGCCAGCAGTACTTC. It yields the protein CASSLTRVGSQQYF.

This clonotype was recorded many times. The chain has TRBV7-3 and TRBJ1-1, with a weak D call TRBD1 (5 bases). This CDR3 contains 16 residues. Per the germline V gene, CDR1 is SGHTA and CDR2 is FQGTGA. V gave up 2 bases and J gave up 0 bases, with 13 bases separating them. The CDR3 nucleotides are TGTGCCAGCAGCTTAGGGGGAGGCAATATGAACACTGAAGCTTTCTTT. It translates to CASSLGGGNMNTEAFF.

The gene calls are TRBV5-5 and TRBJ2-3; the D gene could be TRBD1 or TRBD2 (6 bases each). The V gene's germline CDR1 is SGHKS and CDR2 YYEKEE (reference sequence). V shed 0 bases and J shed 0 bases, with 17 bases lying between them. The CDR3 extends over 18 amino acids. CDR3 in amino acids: CASSLGPWGADSTDTQYF. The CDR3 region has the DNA TGTGCCAGCAGCTTGGGCCCCTGGGGGGCGGATAGCACAGATACGCAGTATTTT.

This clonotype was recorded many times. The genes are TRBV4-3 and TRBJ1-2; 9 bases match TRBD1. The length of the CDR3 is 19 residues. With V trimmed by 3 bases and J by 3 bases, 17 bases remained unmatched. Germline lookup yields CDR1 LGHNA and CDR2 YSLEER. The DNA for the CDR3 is TGCGCCAGCAGCCACGACCCCGGGACAGGGAGACGTGATTACTATGGCTACACCTTC. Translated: CASSHDPGTGRRDYYGYTF.

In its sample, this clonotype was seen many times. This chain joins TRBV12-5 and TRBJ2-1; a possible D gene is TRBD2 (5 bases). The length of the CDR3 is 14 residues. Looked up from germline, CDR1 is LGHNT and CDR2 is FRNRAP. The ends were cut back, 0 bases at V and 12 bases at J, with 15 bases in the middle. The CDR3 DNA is TGTGCTAGTGGTTTGGTACTAGAGGGTGGGCGGCAGTTCTTC. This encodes CASGLVLEGGRQFF.

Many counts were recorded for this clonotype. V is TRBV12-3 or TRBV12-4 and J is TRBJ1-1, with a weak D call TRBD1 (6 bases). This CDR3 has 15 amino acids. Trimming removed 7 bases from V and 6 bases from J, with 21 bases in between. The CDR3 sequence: CASTRGAGIGAEAFF. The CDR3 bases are TGTGCCAGCACTAGGGGGGCAGGGATAGGGGCTGAAGCTTTCTTT.

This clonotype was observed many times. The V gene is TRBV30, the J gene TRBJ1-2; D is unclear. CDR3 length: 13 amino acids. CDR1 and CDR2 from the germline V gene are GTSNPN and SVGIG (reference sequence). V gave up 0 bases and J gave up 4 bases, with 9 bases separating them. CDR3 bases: TGTGCCTGGAGTGTACTCAACCCCTATGGCTACACCTTC. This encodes CAWSVLNPYGYTF.

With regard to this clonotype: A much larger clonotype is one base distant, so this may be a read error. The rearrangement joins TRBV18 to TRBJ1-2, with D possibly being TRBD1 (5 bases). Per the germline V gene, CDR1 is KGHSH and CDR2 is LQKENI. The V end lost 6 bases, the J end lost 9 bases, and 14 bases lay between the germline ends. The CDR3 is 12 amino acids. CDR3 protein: CASSSGTNSYTF. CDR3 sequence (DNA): TGTGCCAGCTCGTCCGGGACGAATAGCTACACCTTC.

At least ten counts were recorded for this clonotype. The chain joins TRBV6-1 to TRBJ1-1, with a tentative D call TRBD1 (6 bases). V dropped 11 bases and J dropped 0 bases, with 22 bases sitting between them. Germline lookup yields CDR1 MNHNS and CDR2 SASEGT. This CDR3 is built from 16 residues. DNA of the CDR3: TGTGCCCCTTTAACAGAGGGGGAAAACATGAACACTGAAGCTTTCTTT. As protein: CAPLTEGENMNTEAFF.

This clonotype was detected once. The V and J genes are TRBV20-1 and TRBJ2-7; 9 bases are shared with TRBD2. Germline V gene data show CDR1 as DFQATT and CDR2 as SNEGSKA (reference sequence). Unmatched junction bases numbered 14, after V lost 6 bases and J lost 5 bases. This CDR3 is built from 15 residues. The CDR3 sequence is CSARTHSGGGDEQYF. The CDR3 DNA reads TGCAGTGCGAGAACCCACTCTGGCGGGGGGGACGAGCAGTACTTC.

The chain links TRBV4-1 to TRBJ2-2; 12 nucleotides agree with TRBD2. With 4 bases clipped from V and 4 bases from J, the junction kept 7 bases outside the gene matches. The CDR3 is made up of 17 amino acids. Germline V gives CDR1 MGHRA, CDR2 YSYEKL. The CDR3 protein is CASSLGLAGGGTGELFF. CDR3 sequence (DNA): TGCGCCAGCAGCCTCGGTCTAGCGGGAGGGGGCACCGGGGAGCTGTTTTTT.

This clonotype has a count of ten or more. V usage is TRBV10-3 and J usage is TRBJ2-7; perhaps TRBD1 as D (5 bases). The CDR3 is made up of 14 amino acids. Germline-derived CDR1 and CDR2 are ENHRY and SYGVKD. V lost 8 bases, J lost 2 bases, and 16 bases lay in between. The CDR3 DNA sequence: TGTGCCATCGGGTTCGGACAAAAAACCTACGAGCAGTACTTC. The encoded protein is CAIGFGQKTYEQYF.

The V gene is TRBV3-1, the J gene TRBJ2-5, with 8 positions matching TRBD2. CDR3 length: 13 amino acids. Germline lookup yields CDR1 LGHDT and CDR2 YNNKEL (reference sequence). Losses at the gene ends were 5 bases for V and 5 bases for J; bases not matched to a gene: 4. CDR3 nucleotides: TGTGCCAGCAGCGCCGGGGGGGCGGAGACCCAGTACTTC. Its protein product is CASSAGGAETQYF.

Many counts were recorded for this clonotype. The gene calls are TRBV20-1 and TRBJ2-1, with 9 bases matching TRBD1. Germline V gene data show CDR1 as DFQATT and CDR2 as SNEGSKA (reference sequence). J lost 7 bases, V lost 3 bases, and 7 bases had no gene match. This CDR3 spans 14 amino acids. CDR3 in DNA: TGCAGTGCTAGCAACAGGGGGCTTCGGAATGAGCAGTTCTTC. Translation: CSASNRGLRNEQFF.

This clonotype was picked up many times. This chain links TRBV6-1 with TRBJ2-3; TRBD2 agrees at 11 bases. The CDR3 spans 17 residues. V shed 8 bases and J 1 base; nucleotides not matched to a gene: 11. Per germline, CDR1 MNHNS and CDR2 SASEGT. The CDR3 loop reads CASSQRPGLAGTDTQYF. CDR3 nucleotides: TGTGCCAGCTCCCAAAGGCCGGGACTAGCGGGCACAGATACGCAGTATTTT.

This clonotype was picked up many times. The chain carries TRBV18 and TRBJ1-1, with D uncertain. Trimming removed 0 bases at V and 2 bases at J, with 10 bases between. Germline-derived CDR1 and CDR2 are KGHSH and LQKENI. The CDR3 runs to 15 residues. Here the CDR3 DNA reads TGTGCCAGCTCACCACCCATTGCTGGAAACACTGAAGCTTTCTTT. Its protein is CASSPPIAGNTEAFF.

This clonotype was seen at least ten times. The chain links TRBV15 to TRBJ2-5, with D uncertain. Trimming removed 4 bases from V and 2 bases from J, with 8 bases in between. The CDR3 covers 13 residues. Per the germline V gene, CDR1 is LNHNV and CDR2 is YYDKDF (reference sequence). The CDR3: CATSNDGQETQYF. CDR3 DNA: TGTGCCACCAGCAATGACGGGCAAGAGACCCAGTACTTC.

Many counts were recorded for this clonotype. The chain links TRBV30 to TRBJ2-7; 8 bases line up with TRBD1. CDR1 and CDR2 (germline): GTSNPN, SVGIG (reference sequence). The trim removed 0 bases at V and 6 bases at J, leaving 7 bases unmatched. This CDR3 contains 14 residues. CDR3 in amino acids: CAWSVTGGSGEQYF. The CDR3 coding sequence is TGTGCCTGGAGTGTAACAGGGGGATCAGGCGAGCAGTACTTC.